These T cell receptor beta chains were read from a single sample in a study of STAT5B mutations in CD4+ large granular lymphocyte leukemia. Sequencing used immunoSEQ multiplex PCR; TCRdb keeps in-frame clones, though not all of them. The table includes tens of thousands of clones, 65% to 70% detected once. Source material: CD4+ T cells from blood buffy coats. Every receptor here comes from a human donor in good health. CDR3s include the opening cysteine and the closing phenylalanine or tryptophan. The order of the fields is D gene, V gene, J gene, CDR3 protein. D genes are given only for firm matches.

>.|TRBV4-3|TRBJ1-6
CASSQESGFNSPLHF
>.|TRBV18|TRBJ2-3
CASSPIRSARELDTQYF
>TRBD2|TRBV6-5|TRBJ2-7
CASSQPGLGYYEQYF
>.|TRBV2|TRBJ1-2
CASNGNLYGYTF
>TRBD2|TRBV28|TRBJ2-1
CASSPAGGSYNEQFF
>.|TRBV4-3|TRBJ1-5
CASSQDQNSNQPQHF
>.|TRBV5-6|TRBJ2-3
CASSLSPLAKGGTDTQYF
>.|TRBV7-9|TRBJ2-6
CASSYGGSGANVLTF
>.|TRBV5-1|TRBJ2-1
CASRVESSYNEQFF
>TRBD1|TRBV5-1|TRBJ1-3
CASSYTTGGSGNTIYF
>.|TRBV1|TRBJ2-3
CTSSQERASGGPDTDTQYF
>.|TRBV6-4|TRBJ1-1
CASSQQMNTEAFF
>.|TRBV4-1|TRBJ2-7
CASSQEGVGALYEQYF
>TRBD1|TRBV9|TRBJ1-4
CASSPGQGKYNEKLFF
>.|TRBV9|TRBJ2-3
CASSPRGRGSTDTQYF
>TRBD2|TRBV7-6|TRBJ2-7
CASSLGGLAGHARNEQYF
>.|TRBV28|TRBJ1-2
CASSSQGRDYGYTF
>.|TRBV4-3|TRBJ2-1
CASSQDSGQSYNEQFF
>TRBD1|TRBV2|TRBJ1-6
CASSEAGQRNSPLHF
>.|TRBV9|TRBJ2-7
CASSVAGGFEQYF
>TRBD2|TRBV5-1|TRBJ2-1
CASSGLAGGAYNEQFF
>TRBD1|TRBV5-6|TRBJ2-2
CASSYRDSHLPSRELFF
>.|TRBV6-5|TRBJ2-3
CASSTGRKDTQYF
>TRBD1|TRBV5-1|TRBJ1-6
CASGDRGNSPLHF
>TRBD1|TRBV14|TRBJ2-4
CASSHGQGARGGIQYF
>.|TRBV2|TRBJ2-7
CASRLGVEQYF
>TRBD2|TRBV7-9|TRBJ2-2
CASSSGLAGYTGELFF
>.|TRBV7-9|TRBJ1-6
CASSFRTENSPLHF